Listed here are 22 T cell receptor beta chains from one sample, sequenced in a study of T cells after yellow fever vaccination. TCRdb independently ran MiXCR on the 5' RACE reads; one entry per CDR3 protein. Here the sample spans 450,000 to 600,000 distinct CDR3 sequences, about a sixth being singletons. The source was PBMCs, collected 4 to 6 days after the first yellow fever vaccination. Receptors were obtained from a man younger than 30 who received the YFV17D yellow fever vaccine.

V and J are TRBV29-1 and TRBJ2-1; D remains unclear. Trimming left V 6 bases short and J 5 bases short, with 8 bases between. The CDR3 spans 11 residues. CDR1 and CDR2 (germline): SQVTM, ANQGSEA. The CDR3, as DNA: TGCAGCGTCCCACACAACAATGAGCAGTTCTTC. As protein: CSVPHNNEQFF.

The table lists this clonotype with many counts. This chain links TRBV20-1 with TRBJ2-2; D remains unclear. This CDR3 has 13 residues. CDR1 DFQATT and CDR2 SNEGSKA come from the germline V gene (reference sequence). Between the trimmed V and J ends, which lost 6 bases and 0 bases, there was a span of 8 bases. DNA of the CDR3: TGCAGTGCGCCGGGTCCGAACACCGGGGAGCTGTTTTTT. Translated, it gives CSAPGPNTGELFF.

As DNA, the CDR3 is TGTGCCAGCAGCCTATTGGGACTAGCGGGGGACAATGAGCAGTTCTTC. Translated, it gives CASSLLGLAGDNEQFF. The V gene is TRBV14, the J gene TRBJ2-1, with 14 bases lining up with TRBD2. The CDR3 runs to 16 residues. The J segment lost 5 bases and the V segment lost 4 bases, leaving 4 bases of the junction unmatched. Looked up from germline, CDR1 is SGHDN and CDR2 is FVKESK. Based on the CDR3 plus reference TRBV14 and TRBJ2-1, the full variable domain is EAGVTQFPSHSVIEKGQTVTLRCDPISGHDNLYWYRRVMGKEIKFLLHFVKESKQDESGMPNNRFLAERTGGTYSTLKVQPAELEDSGVYFCASSLLGLAGDNEQFFGPGTRLTVL.

The chain couples TRBV19 to TRBJ1-5; D is unresolved. V was clipped by 0 bases and J by 2 bases, with 8 bases between them. The CDR3 contains 15 residues. CDR1 LNHDA and CDR2 SQIVND come from the germline V gene (reference sequence). The DNA for the CDR3 is TGTGCCAGTAGTATAGACCTTAACCGCAATCAGCCCCAGCATTTT. Translation gives CASSIDLNRNQPQHF. Full variable domain (outside the CDR3, taken from reference TRBV19 and TRBJ1-5): DGGITQSPKYLFRKEGQNVTLSCEQNLNHDAMYWYRQDPGQGLRLIYYSQIVNDFQKGDIAEGYSVSREKKESFPLTVTSAQKNPTAFYLCASSIDLNRNQPQHFGDGTRLSIL.

A note on this clonotype: A much larger clone lies one base from this, so it may be a read error. The chain employs TRBV7-9 and TRBJ1-1; D is undetermined. Germline V gene sequence: CDR1 SEHNR, CDR2 FQNEAQ (reference sequence). The CDR3 has 14 residues. The CDR3 coding sequence is TGTGCCAGCAGCTTCCAGACTGTGAACACTGAAGTTTTCTTT. Its protein is CASSFQTVNTEVFF.

The CDR3 loop is CASSLGKLGEGEGNIQYF. The CDR3 DNA is TGTGCCAGCAGCTTAGGGAAATTAGGGGAAGGCGAGGGAAACATTCAGTACTTC. The chain combines TRBV11-2 with TRBJ2-4; D tentatively reads TRBD1 or TRBD2 (5 bases each). Trimming pared 1 base from V and 6 bases from J, leaving 22 bases between. CDR1 is SGHAT, CDR2 FQNNGV, per germline. The CDR3 covers 18 residues.

The V gene is TRBV7-2, the J gene TRBJ2-7; 8 bases line up with TRBD1. Trimming removed 5 bases from V and 3 bases from J; junction bases left unmatched: 9. The CDR3 covers 15 residues. In germline, CDR1 is SGHTA, CDR2 FQGNSA. CDR3 coding DNA: TGTGCCAGCAGCCTCGGACAGGGATCGTTCTACGAGCAGTACGTC. This gives the protein CASSLGQGSFYEQYV.

V is TRBV29-1 and J is TRBJ2-3; the D call may be TRBD1 or TRBD2 (5 bases each). The CDR3 spans 16 residues. V lost 1 base to trimming and J lost 8 bases, with 22 bases between them. Germline CDR1 reads SQVTM; CDR2 reads ANQGSEA. The CDR3 loop is CSVEGGTAGGIGTQYF. Here the CDR3 DNA reads TGCAGCGTTGAAGGGGGCACCGCCGGAGGTATAGGTACGCAGTATTTT.

J is TRBJ2-1 and V is TRBV7-9, with TRBD2 matching over 10 bases. Trimming at V came to 7 bases and at J to 7 bases, leaving 4 bases not matched to a gene. This CDR3 has 13 residues. Germline-derived CDR1 and CDR2 are SEHNR and FQNEAQ (reference sequence). CDR3 region: CASISGGWNEQFF. Written as DNA, the CDR3 is TGTGCCAGCATTAGCGGGGGGTGGAATGAGCAGTTCTTC.

This clonotype was detected a few times. The V call is TRBV15, the J call TRBJ1-2; D gene ambiguous. This CDR3 has 17 amino acids. Germline lookup yields CDR1 LNHNV and CDR2 YYDKDF (reference sequence). V was trimmed by 0 bases and J by 1 base, leaving 15 bases between them. The CDR3: CATSRDRAEKRNYGYTF. The CDR3 DNA is TGTGCCACCAGCAGAGATCGGGCAGAAAAACGTAACTATGGCTACACCTTC.

This clonotype showed up just a few times. The chain combines TRBV5-1 with TRBJ2-5, with D possibly being TRBD1 or TRBD2 (5 bases each). This CDR3 comprises 14 residues. Germline CDR1 reads SGHRS; CDR2 reads YFSETQ. V gave up 4 bases and J gave up 1 base, with 11 bases separating them. The CDR3 DNA is TGCGCCAGCAGCCTTCGGGACGCCCAAGAGACCCAGTACTTC. It encodes CASSLRDAQETQYF.

The chain carries TRBV5-1 and TRBJ2-7; D is unclear. The CDR3 length is 13 residues. Germline V gene sequence: CDR1 SGHRS, CDR2 YFSETQ. V dropped 3 bases and J dropped 2 bases, with 9 bases sitting between them. The CDR3 nucleotides are TGCGCCAGCAGCTCCGCTCCCCCCTACGAGCAGTACGTC. This codes for CASSSAPPYEQYV.

This clonotype was picked up a small number of times. The V gene is TRBV7-2, the J gene TRBJ2-5, with D uncertain. V was clipped by 5 bases and J by 4 bases, with 14 bases between them. Germline V CDR1 and CDR2: SGHTA, FQGNSA. The CDR3 runs to 14 residues. The CDR3 coding sequence is TGTGCCAGCAGCCCTAGGCCCGTCGCAGAGACCCAGTACTTC. Translating gives CASSPRPVAETQYF.

This clonotype occurred a few times. The V call is TRBV2, the J call TRBJ2-5; D is unclear. The V and J ends lost 7 bases and 2 bases respectively, with 17 bases between them. CDR3 length: 15 amino acids. Looked up from germline, CDR1 is SNHLY and CDR2 is FYNNEI. In DNA, the CDR3 is TGTGCCAGCACCTTGACTTGGAGCCCGCAAGAGACCCAGTACTTC. Translating it yields CASTLTWSPQETQYF.

CDR3 sequence (DNA): TGCAGTGCTAGTGGAACGAGGTGGAATGAGCAGTTCTTC. Residues: CSASGTRWNEQFF. The chain carries TRBV20-1 and TRBJ2-1; unclear D gene. The CDR3 length is 13 residues. The V and J ends lost 3 bases and 7 bases respectively, with 13 bases between them. Looked up from germline, CDR1 is DFQATT and CDR2 is SNEGSKA (reference sequence).

This clonotype has a handful of counts. The chain has TRBV6-2 or TRBV6-3 and TRBJ1-5; D gene unclear. CDR1 is MNHEY, CDR2 SVGEGT, per germline. The CDR3 sequence is 15 residues long. The V gene lost 2 bases and the J gene lost 5 bases, with 13 bases spanning the gap. Here the CDR3 reads CASSYRASLHQPQHF. CDR3 in DNA: TGTGCCAGCAGTTACCGGGCGTCTTTGCATCAGCCCCAGCATTTT.

This clonotype was seen only a few times. The CDR3 protein is CASSKGQARWDEQYF. As DNA, the CDR3 is TGTGCCAGCAGCAAAGGACAGGCGAGGTGGGACGAGCAGTACTTC. The genes are TRBV12-3 or TRBV12-4 and TRBJ2-7; 7 positions match TRBD1. Losses at the gene ends were 6 bases for V and 5 bases for J; bases not matched to a gene: 13. This CDR3 spans 15 amino acids.

The chain couples TRBV7-3 to TRBJ2-2; perhaps TRBD2 as D (5 bases). Trimming took 5 bases from V and 8 from J, leaving 18 bases between them. The CDR3 runs 15 residues. Germline CDR1 SGHTA, CDR2 FQGTGA. Here the CDR3 DNA reads TGTGCCAGCAGCACCCTACCCGGAGGACGTGGGGAGCTGTTTTTT. Translated: CASSTLPGGRGELFF. Full variable domain (outside the CDR3, taken from reference TRBV7-3 and TRBJ2-2): GAGVSQTPSNKVTEKGKYVELRCDPISGHTALYWYRQSLGQGPEFLIYFQGTGAADDSGLPNDRFFAVRPEGSVSTLKIQRTERGDSAVYLCASSTLPGGRGELFFGEGSRLTVL.

This clonotype was counted between two and nine times. The gene calls are TRBV6-2 or TRBV6-3 and TRBJ1-4; D is unclear. There are 14 residues in the CDR3. In germline, CDR1 is MNHEY, CDR2 SVGEGT. The V gene lost 6 bases and the J gene lost 0 bases, with 8 bases spanning the gap. The CDR3 loop is CASRTDATNEKLFF. In nucleotides, the CDR3 is TGTGCCAGCAGAACAGATGCAACTAATGAAAAACTGTTTTTT.

This clonotype was seen a handful of times. The V call is TRBV7-3, the J call TRBJ2-3, with TRBD2 as a possible D gene (7 bases). Germline-derived CDR1 and CDR2 are SGHTA and FQGTGA. The CDR3 covers 14 residues. V lost 6 bases, J lost 5 bases, and 15 bases lay in between. This CDR3 reads CASRWGGAGDTQYF. CDR3 in DNA: TGTGCCAGCAGGTGGGGGGGCGCGGGAGATACGCAGTATTTT.

This clonotype has just a few counts. The chain carries TRBV29-1 and TRBJ2-2; the D gene is possibly TRBD1 (6 bases). Trimming left V 1 base short and J 7 bases short, with 13 bases between. The CDR3 spans 14 residues. Germline values: CDR1 SQVTM, CDR2 ANQGSEA. CDR3 nucleotides: TGCAGCGTTGAAGGGGAACAGGGCGGCGGGGAGCTGTTTTTT. This translates into CSVEGEQGGGELFF.

A few counts support this clonotype. The chain combines TRBV5-1 with TRBJ1-1; D gene ambiguous. Trimming pared 5 bases from V and 1 base from J, leaving 15 bases between. CDR1 and CDR2 (germline): SGHRS, YFSETQ. This CDR3 region has 15 residues. The DNA for the CDR3 is TGCGCCAGCAGTTACAGCCGGATGGGGAACACTGAAGCTTTCTTT. This translates into CASSYSRMGNTEAFF.